Given below is one TCR beta chain in context. Its antigen is as yet unknown. Obtained from alopecia areata patients were lesional scalp punch biopsies along with peripheral blood. Extraction of RNA preceded its reverse transcription into cDNA, which served as the sequencing template. The table came from immunoSEQ multiplex PCR; TCRdb's copy has only in-frame clones and leaves some out. Of 130,000 to 150,000 clones in the sample, about 90% are singletons; the top ten hold roughly 16%. This sample stems from a study of CD8+ T cells in alopecia areata. Trimming removed 1 base from V and 3 bases from J; junction bases left unmatched: 10. In germline, CDR1 is SGHAT, CDR2 FQNNGV. The CDR3 runs 17 residues. The study, taken as a whole, reports: Compared with normal scalp, lesional scalp had higher clonality and more expanded CD8+ clones. Although TCR sharing was seen in mice, sharing across patients was less clear, possibly for HLA-related reasons.

This clonotype was obtained from a human donor with alopecia areata. The J gene is TRBJ2-7, the V gene TRBV11-2, with TRBD2 matching over 9 bases. Material: CD8+ T cells sorted from blood, obtained at week 0. CDR3 residues: CASSLGTASGTSYEQYF. For the CDR3, the DNA is TGTGCCAGCAGCTTAGGTACCGCTAGCGGGACGAGCTACGAGCAGTACTTC.